This is a list of T cell receptor beta chains from one sample in a study of T cell responses to AZD1222 COVID-19 vaccine. TCRdb's copy holds only in-frame clones and misses some; the assay was immunoSEQ multiplex PCR. The data contain 90,000 to 130,000 clones, 70% to 90% of them seen just once; the ten biggest clones take up roughly 3.2%. The sample in question was peripheral blood, obtained on day 0 of AZD1222 vaccination. These receptors originate from an adult in good health. Each CDR3 is given with its conserved first and last residue. Each record gives: J gene, D gene, V gene, clone size, CDR3 DNA, CDR3 protein. The D gene is left open where the match is weak. Not every row has a clone size; where given, it reads once, few, many or a size class.

j_call: TRBJ1-3
d_call: NA
v_call: TRBV9
clone_size: NA
cdr3_nt: TGTGCCCCCGGAGGCTCTGGAAACACCATATATTTT
cdr3_aa: CAPGGSGNTIYF

j_call: TRBJ2-4
d_call: NA
v_call: TRBV12-3/TRBV12-4
clone_size: NA
cdr3_nt: TGTGCCAGCACCCTGGACGGGAAAAACATTCAGTACTTC
cdr3_aa: CASTLDGKNIQYF

j_call: TRBJ1-1
d_call: NA
v_call: TRBV29-1
clone_size: NA
cdr3_nt: TGCAGCGTTGTTCGGGGTTGGGACACGGCTGAAGCTTTCTTT
cdr3_aa: CSVVRGWDTAEAFF

j_call: TRBJ1-1
d_call: NA
v_call: TRBV2
clone_size: few
cdr3_nt: TGTGCCAGCGAATCTAACGGGATCAACACTGAAGCTTTCTTT
cdr3_aa: CASESNGINTEAFF

j_call: TRBJ2-1
d_call: NA
v_call: TRBV5-1
clone_size: NA
cdr3_nt: TGCGCCAGCAGCTTGGACAGCTCCTACAATGAGCAGTTCTTC
cdr3_aa: CASSLDSSYNEQFF

j_call: TRBJ1-1
d_call: NA
v_call: TRBV12-3/TRBV12-4
clone_size: NA
cdr3_nt: TGTGCCAGCAGTTTCGGATCTGAAGCTTTCTTT
cdr3_aa: CASSFGSEAFF

j_call: TRBJ1-6
d_call: TRBD1
v_call: TRBV11-2
clone_size: NA
cdr3_nt: TGTGCCAGCAGCTTAAACAGGGGTAATTCACCCCTCCACTTT
cdr3_aa: CASSLNRGNSPLHF

j_call: TRBJ2-5
d_call: NA
v_call: TRBV19
clone_size: NA
cdr3_nt: TGTGCCAGTAGTATAGACGGGCTCTTAGAGACCCAGTACTTC
cdr3_aa: CASSIDGLLETQYF

j_call: TRBJ2-1
d_call: NA
v_call: TRBV9
clone_size: few
cdr3_nt: TGTGCCAGCAGCGCCCCACCGGACGAGAATGAGCAGTTCTTC
cdr3_aa: CASSAPPDENEQFF

j_call: TRBJ1-1
d_call: TRBD1
v_call: TRBV15
clone_size: NA
cdr3_nt: TGTGCCACCAGCAGAGTTAACAGGGGGCACTCTGAAGCTTTCTTT
cdr3_aa: CATSRVNRGHSEAFF

j_call: TRBJ2-3
d_call: NA
v_call: TRBV6-2/TRBV6-3
clone_size: NA
cdr3_nt: TGTGCCAGCAGTTCCGATTGGGGTACTACGCAGTATTTT
cdr3_aa: CASSSDWGTTQYF

j_call: TRBJ1-3
d_call: NA
v_call: TRBV11-2
clone_size: NA
cdr3_nt: TGTGCCAGCAGCTTAACCGACCCCATTACTGGAAACACCATATATTTT
cdr3_aa: CASSLTDPITGNTIYF

j_call: TRBJ2-7
d_call: NA
v_call: TRBV28
clone_size: NA
cdr3_nt: TGTGCCAGCAGTTTAGGGGACACCGGTTGGGGCTCCTACGAGCAGTACTTC
cdr3_aa: CASSLGDTGWGSYEQYF

j_call: TRBJ2-2
d_call: TRBD2
v_call: TRBV19
clone_size: NA
cdr3_nt: TGTGCCAACCCGACTAGCGGAGTTAGGAACACCGGGGAGCTGTTTTTT
cdr3_aa: CANPTSGVRNTGELFF

j_call: TRBJ2-1
d_call: TRBD2
v_call: TRBV4-1
clone_size: NA
cdr3_nt: TGCGCCAGCAGCCAAGAAACTAGCGGCCACAATGAGCAGTTCTTC
cdr3_aa: CASSQETSGHNEQFF

j_call: TRBJ2-7
d_call: NA
v_call: TRBV3-1/TRBV3-2
clone_size: NA
cdr3_nt: TGTGCCAGCAGCTTTCCCTCGGGGGAGCAGTACTTC
cdr3_aa: CASSFPSGEQYF

j_call: TRBJ1-2
d_call: NA
v_call: TRBV28
clone_size: once
cdr3_nt: TGTGCCAGCAGTCCTACAAGGTCGGCGAACTATGGCTACACCTTC
cdr3_aa: CASSPTRSANYGYTF

j_call: TRBJ2-5
d_call: NA
v_call: TRBV6-2/TRBV6-3
clone_size: NA
cdr3_nt: TGTGCCAGCAGCGCCGGGGGGCCCTGGTACTTC
cdr3_aa: CASSAGGPWYF

j_call: TRBJ1-2
d_call: TRBD1
v_call: TRBV5-4
clone_size: NA
cdr3_nt: TGTGCCAGCAGCGTAGGGACAGGGGTATATGGCTACACCTTC
cdr3_aa: CASSVGTGVYGYTF

j_call: TRBJ2-7
d_call: NA
v_call: TRBV5-1
clone_size: NA
cdr3_nt: TGCGCCAGCAGCTCGGGGGCCGGTGGGGCAGGGATGGGGCAGTACTTC
cdr3_aa: CASSSGAGGAGMGQYF

j_call: TRBJ2-7
d_call: NA
v_call: TRBV11-3
clone_size: NA
cdr3_nt: TGTGCCAGCAGCTTTAGGGACCAACTTATTGACGAGCAGTACTTC
cdr3_aa: CASSFRDQLIDEQYF

j_call: TRBJ1-3
d_call: TRBD1
v_call: TRBV7-2
clone_size: NA
cdr3_nt: TGTGCCAGCAGCTTCGCCGGGACAGGGACCGGAAACACCATATATTTT
cdr3_aa: CASSFAGTGTGNTIYF

j_call: TRBJ1-2
d_call: NA
v_call: TRBV20-1
clone_size: NA
cdr3_nt: TGCAGTGCTAGTGTCCGGGGAGCTAACTATGGCTACACCTTC
cdr3_aa: CSASVRGANYGYTF

j_call: TRBJ2-1
d_call: NA
v_call: TRBV27
clone_size: NA
cdr3_nt: TGTGCCAGCAGTTTAATCCGTGGGGCTAGCGTGACGGACGATGAGCAGTTCTTC
cdr3_aa: CASSLIRGASVTDDEQFF

j_call: TRBJ1-2
d_call: TRBD1
v_call: TRBV6-1
clone_size: NA
cdr3_nt: TGTGCCAGCAGTGAATACAGGGGAGACTATGGCTACACCTTC
cdr3_aa: CASSEYRGDYGYTF

j_call: TRBJ2-3
d_call: NA
v_call: TRBV5-1
clone_size: NA
cdr3_nt: TGCGCCAGCAGCTTGTCTCCGGGAGCCACAGATACGCAGTATTTT
cdr3_aa: CASSLSPGATDTQYF

j_call: TRBJ1-1
d_call: NA
v_call: TRBV6-5
clone_size: NA
cdr3_nt: TGTGCCAGCAGTTCCGACATGGTTGAAGCTTTCTTT
cdr3_aa: CASSSDMVEAFF

j_call: TRBJ1-1
d_call: NA
v_call: TRBV28
clone_size: NA
cdr3_nt: TGTGCCAGCAGTTCAGGGATCACTGAAGCTTTCTTT
cdr3_aa: CASSSGITEAFF

j_call: TRBJ1-3
d_call: NA
v_call: TRBV9
clone_size: few
cdr3_nt: TGTGCCAGCAGCGACAGTCCCAGAGACACCATATATTTT
cdr3_aa: CASSDSPRDTIYF

j_call: TRBJ2-7
d_call: NA
v_call: TRBV29-1
clone_size: NA
cdr3_nt: TGCAGCGTTGAAGGCTCGACAGGTTACGAGCAGTACTTC
cdr3_aa: CSVEGSTGYEQYF

j_call: TRBJ2-7
d_call: TRBD1
v_call: TRBV2
clone_size: NA
cdr3_nt: TGTGCCAGCACGGGACAGGGACCTTACGAGCAGTACTTC
cdr3_aa: CASTGQGPYEQYF

j_call: TRBJ1-1
d_call: TRBD1
v_call: TRBV13
clone_size: NA
cdr3_nt: TGTGCCAGCAGGCACAGGACAGGGATAGTTGCCACTGAAGCTTTCTTT
cdr3_aa: CASRHRTGIVATEAFF

j_call: TRBJ2-7
d_call: NA
v_call: TRBV6-6
clone_size: NA
cdr3_nt: TGTGCCAGCAGTCTCCCTCGACAGCCTGGCGATAGAGTCGAGCAGTACTTC
cdr3_aa: CASSLPRQPGDRVEQYF

j_call: TRBJ2-5
d_call: TRBD1
v_call: TRBV28
clone_size: NA
cdr3_nt: TGTGCCAGCAGTTTAGTGGGGCAGGGGGTTGGTGAGACCCAGTACTTC
cdr3_aa: CASSLVGQGVGETQYF

j_call: TRBJ2-1
d_call: NA
v_call: TRBV11-3
clone_size: NA
cdr3_nt: TGTGCCAGCAGCTTAGAAGCGACAAATGAGCAGTTCTTC
cdr3_aa: CASSLEATNEQFF

j_call: TRBJ1-2
d_call: NA
v_call: TRBV20-1
clone_size: NA
cdr3_nt: TGCAGTGCTAGTCCGACTCGCAACAGAGGCTACACCTTC
cdr3_aa: CSASPTRNRGYTF

j_call: TRBJ1-2
d_call: NA
v_call: TRBV4-3
clone_size: NA
cdr3_nt: TGCGCCAGCAGCCAAGGGGGCCCTAATGGCTACACCTTC
cdr3_aa: CASSQGGPNGYTF

j_call: TRBJ2-5
d_call: TRBD2
v_call: TRBV30
clone_size: NA
cdr3_nt: TGTGCCTGGAGTGTACGGGAGGGACGCCAGTACTTC
cdr3_aa: CAWSVREGRQYF

j_call: TRBJ2-5
d_call: NA
v_call: TRBV10-3
clone_size: once
cdr3_nt: TGTGCCACCGGACTGGGCGGACAAGAGACCCAGTACTTC
cdr3_aa: CATGLGGQETQYF

j_call: TRBJ1-5
d_call: NA
v_call: TRBV28
clone_size: NA
cdr3_nt: TGTGCCAGCATGTGGGGTAGGAATCAGCCCCAGCATTTT
cdr3_aa: CASMWGRNQPQHF

j_call: TRBJ2-5
d_call: TRBD1
v_call: TRBV2
clone_size: NA
cdr3_nt: TGTGCCAGCGGGACAGGAGTGGAGACCCAGTACTTC
cdr3_aa: CASGTGVETQYF

j_call: TRBJ2-7
d_call: NA
v_call: TRBV20-1
clone_size: NA
cdr3_nt: TGCAGTGCTAGTCCGCGCCCCAGGGCCTACGAGCAGTACTTC
cdr3_aa: CSASPRPRAYEQYF

j_call: TRBJ1-3
d_call: TRBD1
v_call: TRBV3-1/TRBV3-2
clone_size: NA
cdr3_nt: TGTGCCAGCAGCCAAGAGCCGACCGGGACAGTAAACACCATATATTTT
cdr3_aa: CASSQEPTGTVNTIYF

j_call: TRBJ2-3
d_call: TRBD2
v_call: TRBV10-2
clone_size: NA
cdr3_nt: TGCGCCAGCGAGAGTCGGACTAGCGACACAGATACGCAGTATTTT
cdr3_aa: CASESRTSDTDTQYF

j_call: TRBJ2-2
d_call: TRBD1
v_call: TRBV28
clone_size: NA
cdr3_nt: TGTGCCAGCAGTGCTCACGGTTACGGGACAGAGCGAGGCGGGGAGCTGTTTTTT
cdr3_aa: CASSAHGYGTERGGELFF

j_call: TRBJ1-1
d_call: NA
v_call: TRBV19
clone_size: NA
cdr3_nt: TGTGCCAGTGCATTCCGGACAGAGATGAACACTGAAGCTTTCTTT
cdr3_aa: CASAFRTEMNTEAFF

j_call: TRBJ2-7
d_call: NA
v_call: TRBV9
clone_size: NA
cdr3_nt: TGTGCCAGCAGCCTCAAACCACGGAACTTC
cdr3_aa: CASSLKPRNF

j_call: TRBJ2-5
d_call: TRBD2
v_call: TRBV5-4
clone_size: NA
cdr3_nt: TGTGCCAGCAGCTTTCTTGTGACTAGCGGGACGAAGACCCAGTACTTC
cdr3_aa: CASSFLVTSGTKTQYF

j_call: TRBJ1-4
d_call: NA
v_call: TRBV30
clone_size: NA
cdr3_nt: TGTGCCTGGAGTCTCCACCACAGCTATAATGAAAAACTGTTTTTT
cdr3_aa: CAWSLHHSYNEKLFF

j_call: TRBJ2-7
d_call: NA
v_call: TRBV11-1
clone_size: NA
cdr3_nt: TGTGCCAGCAGCGCGACAGAGAAGTTGTCCTACGAGCAGTACTTC
cdr3_aa: CASSATEKLSYEQYF

j_call: TRBJ1-4
d_call: NA
v_call: TRBV11-1
clone_size: NA
cdr3_nt: TGTGCCAGCAGCTTGAATGATGAAAAACTGTTTTTT
cdr3_aa: CASSLNDEKLFF

j_call: TRBJ1-2
d_call: TRBD1
v_call: TRBV5-1
clone_size: NA
cdr3_nt: TGCGCCAGCAGCCCCAAGGGGGCAGACTATGGCTACACCTTC
cdr3_aa: CASSPKGADYGYTF

j_call: TRBJ1-5
d_call: NA
v_call: TRBV21-1
clone_size: NA
cdr3_nt: TGTGCCAGCAGCAAATCCGACGGCAGGGGGCTGGATCAGCCCCAGCATTTT
cdr3_aa: CASSKSDGRGLDQPQHF

j_call: TRBJ1-4
d_call: NA
v_call: TRBV7-2
clone_size: NA
cdr3_nt: TGTGCCAGCAGCTTAGGGAGGAACCTAGAAAAACTGTTTTTT
cdr3_aa: CASSLGRNLEKLFF